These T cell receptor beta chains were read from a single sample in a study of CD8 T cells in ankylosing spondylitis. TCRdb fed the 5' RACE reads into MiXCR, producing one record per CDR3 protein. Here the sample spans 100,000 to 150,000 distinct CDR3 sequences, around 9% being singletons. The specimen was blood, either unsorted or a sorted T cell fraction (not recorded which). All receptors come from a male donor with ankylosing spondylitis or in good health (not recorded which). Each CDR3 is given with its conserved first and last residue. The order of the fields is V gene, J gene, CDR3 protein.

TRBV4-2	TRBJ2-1	CASSQEQTDYNEQFF
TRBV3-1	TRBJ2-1	CASSQLAGETLYNEQFF
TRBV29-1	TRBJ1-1	CSVEDSFREAFMNTEAFF
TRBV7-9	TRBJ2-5	CASSFPPGQGVETQYF
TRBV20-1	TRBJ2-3	CSEDSPVTDTQYF
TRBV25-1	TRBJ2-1	CASSTIAGLGDEQFF
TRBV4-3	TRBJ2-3	CASSQEAGGTDTQYF
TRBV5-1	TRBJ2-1	CASIRTGTSGYNEQFF
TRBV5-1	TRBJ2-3	CASSATGTGGPDTQYF
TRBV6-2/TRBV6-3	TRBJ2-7	CASSYSSQAGVPYEQYF
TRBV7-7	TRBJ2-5	CASSALGTSGQETQYF
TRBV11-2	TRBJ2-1	CASSYRARGGDEQFF
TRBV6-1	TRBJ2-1	CASSELAGENEQFF
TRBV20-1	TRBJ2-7	CSAPLAGGPYEQYF
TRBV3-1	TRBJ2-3	CASSPYSGSSTDTQYF
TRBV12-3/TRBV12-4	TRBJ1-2	CASSFVGGGGYTF
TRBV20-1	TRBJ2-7	CSAPVQGAHEQYF
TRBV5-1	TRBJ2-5	CASSLGGRETQYF
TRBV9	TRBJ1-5	CASSVDSGGQPQHF
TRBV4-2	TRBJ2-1	CASSQDRGGNNEQFF
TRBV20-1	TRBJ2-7	CSAENSGPPYEQYF
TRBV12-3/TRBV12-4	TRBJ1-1	CASSRSLSMNTEAFF
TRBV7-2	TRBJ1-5	CASSSHSGTVNQPQHF
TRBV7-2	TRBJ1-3	CASSLDPAGPGNTIYF
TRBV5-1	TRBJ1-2	CASSEQGTETYGYTF
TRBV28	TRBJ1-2	CASSLGQGGHGYTF
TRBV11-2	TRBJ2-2	CASSRKGDMPTGELFF
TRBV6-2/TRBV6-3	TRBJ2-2	CASTPNDTGELFF
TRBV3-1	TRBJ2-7	CATSQGSGFPYEQYF
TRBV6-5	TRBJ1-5	CASSYAGADQPQHF
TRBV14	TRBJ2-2	CASSQELYAGELFF
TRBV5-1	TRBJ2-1	CASSPAEWDNEQFF
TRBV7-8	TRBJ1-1	CASSPRVVANTEAFF
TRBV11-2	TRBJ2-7	CASSLDSGQFSYEQYF
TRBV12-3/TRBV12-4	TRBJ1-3	CASGVGTGNTIYF